The 3 T cell receptor beta chains below were found in one sample sequenced in a study of blood T cells in healthy people across ages. For the second PCR, which ran for roughly 7 to 11 cycles, a sample-barcoded 5' primer and a J-beta primer mix were used. TCRdb re-called the 5' RACE reads with MiXCR, one entry per CDR3 protein. Of approximately 830,000 distinct CDR3 sequences listed, around 68% are singletons. Sequenced: blood. These receptors came from a man between 25 and 39 years old in good health.

This clonotype was counted once. The V and J genes are TRBV4-3 and TRBJ1-5, with D maybe TRBD1 (5 bases). The V end was cut by 1 base, the J end by 0 bases, with 10 bases between. CDR3 length equals 16 residues. The germline V gene encodes CDR1 LGHNA and CDR2 YSLEER. Here the CDR3 DNA reads TGCGCCAGCAGCCAAGTGTGGGGGTTTAGCAATCAGCCCCAGCATTTT. It codes for CASSQVWGFSNQPQHF.

Notes on this clonotype: A much larger clonotype is one base distant, so this may be a read error. The chain uses TRBV7-2 and TRBJ2-7; 9 bases align to TRBD1. V trimming: 4 bases; J trimming: 5 bases; junction bases outside the gene matches: 3. This CDR3 contains 13 residues. CDR1 and CDR2 from the germline V gene are SGHTA and FQGNSA. CDR3 residues: CASSSWTGDEQYF. The DNA for the CDR3 is TGTGCCAGCAGCTCCTGGACAGGGGACGAGCAGTACTTC.

As concerns this clonotype: This may be a read error: a much more frequent sequence differs by one nucleotide. The CDR3 nucleotides are TGCAGTGCTAGGCTACCCCGGGGGGGGACGAACTATGGCTACACCTTC. This gives the protein CSARLPRGGTNYGYTF. The chain is built from TRBV20-1 and TRBJ1-2; tentative D call: TRBD1 (5 bases). The germline V and J ends were trimmed by 3 bases and 2 bases, with 19 bases remaining between them. Germline assignment: CDR1 DFQATT and CDR2 SNEGSKA (reference sequence). This CDR3 is built from 16 residues.